The entry below describes one T cell receptor (beta chain). This clonotype has ten or more counts. Its antigen remains undetermined. No per-base quality is available; no much larger clone lies one base away. V lost 5 bases and J lost 2 bases, and the count of bases not matched to a germline gene is 6. CDR1 and CDR2, per the germline V gene (reference sequence), are DFQATT and SNEGSKA. Spanning cysteine to phenylalanine, the CDR3 consists of 14 amino acids. Of the read, only the CDR3 DNA is kept; its 42 bases are in frame from base 1. The data were produced on an Illumina HiSeq 2500. Quantitative 5'-RACE with molecular barcodes was used to prepare TCR beta libraries. In the paper's pipeline: To identify disease-linked TCR variants, a new computational method was used, one built on a probabilistic model of VDJ rearrangement. TCRdb reworked the public reads: Q25 trimming with fastp, MiXCR clone assembly, productive beta chains retained. Duplicate CDR3 protein sequences are folded into a single record with the most common DNA and genes. These V and J calls originate from TCRdb's pipeline instead of the authors' own analysis. The sample table contains roughly 220,000 distinct CDR3 sequences; only one count was recorded for roughly a tenth of them. The ten top clones hold 20% to 25% of the sample.

The data were obtained in a study of CD8 T cells in ankylosing spondylitis (TCRdb year 2017). In terms of the full investigation: To find TCR variants linked to disease, the study profiled T cell receptor beta repertoires in ankylosing spondylitis patients and healthy donors. The full study cohort was made up of approximately 27 ankylosing spondylitis patients and 108 healthy donors. Samples of peripheral blood were taken, and for ankylosing spondylitis patients, synovial fluid was collected as well. Results the study describes overall, beyond this receptor: Some motif variants had previously been reported in the synovial fluid and blood of reactive arthritis patients, which suggests shared mechanisms of disease initiation. The disease-linked clones were reported as significantly enriched in matched synovial fluid samples from ankylosing spondylitis patients. In peripheral blood, the disease-linked clones were found at relatively low frequencies and had a CD8+ phenotype. A TCR beta motif made up of several highly homologous amino acid variants appeared to be characteristic of blood from ankylosing spondylitis patients.

Sequenced sample: blood, either unsorted or a sorted T cell fraction (not recorded which). Rearrangement joined TRBV20-1 to TRBJ2-7, and TRBD2 aligns with 10 junction nucleotides. The origin of this receptor is a male donor with ankylosing spondylitis or in good health (not recorded which). At the DNA level, the sequence is TGCAGTGCTTCCGGGACTAGCGTTCCCTACGAGCAGTACTTC. This encodes CSASGTSVPYEQYF.